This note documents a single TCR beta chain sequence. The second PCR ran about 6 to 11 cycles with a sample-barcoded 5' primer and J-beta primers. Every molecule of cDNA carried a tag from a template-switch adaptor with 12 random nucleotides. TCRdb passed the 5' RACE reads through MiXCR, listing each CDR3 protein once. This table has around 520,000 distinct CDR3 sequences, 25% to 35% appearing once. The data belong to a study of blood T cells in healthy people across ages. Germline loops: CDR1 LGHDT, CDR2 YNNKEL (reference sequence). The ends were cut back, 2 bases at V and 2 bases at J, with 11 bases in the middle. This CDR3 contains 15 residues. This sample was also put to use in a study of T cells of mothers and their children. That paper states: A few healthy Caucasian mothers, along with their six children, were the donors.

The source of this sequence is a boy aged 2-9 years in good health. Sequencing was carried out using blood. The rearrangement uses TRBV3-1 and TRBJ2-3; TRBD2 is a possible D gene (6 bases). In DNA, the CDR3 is TGTGCCAGCAGCCAACTCTGGACTATCACAGATACGCAGTATTTT. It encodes CASSQLWTITDTQYF.